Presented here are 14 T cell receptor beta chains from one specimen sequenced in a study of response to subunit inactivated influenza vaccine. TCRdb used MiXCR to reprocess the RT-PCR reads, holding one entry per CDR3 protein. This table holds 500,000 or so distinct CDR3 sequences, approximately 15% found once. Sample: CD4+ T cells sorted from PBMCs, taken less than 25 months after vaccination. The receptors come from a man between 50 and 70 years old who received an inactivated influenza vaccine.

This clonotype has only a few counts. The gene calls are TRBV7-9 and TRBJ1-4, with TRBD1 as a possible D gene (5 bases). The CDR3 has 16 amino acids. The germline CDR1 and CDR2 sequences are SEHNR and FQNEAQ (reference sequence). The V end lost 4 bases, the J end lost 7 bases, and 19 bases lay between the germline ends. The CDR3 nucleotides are TGTGCCAGCAGCTCCACTCAGCTTGGGCAGGGTGAAAAACTGTTTTTT. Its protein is CASSSTQLGQGEKLFF.

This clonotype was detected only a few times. As DNA, the CDR3 is TGTGCCAGCAGGCAAAGGGACATGGACACTGAAGCTTTCTTT. Amino acid sequence: CASRQRDMDTEAFF. The J gene is TRBJ1-1, the V gene TRBV12-3 or TRBV12-4; TRBD1 is a possible D gene (6 bases). Deletions cut 6 bases from V and 3 bases from J, with 14 bases between. This CDR3 comprises 14 residues.

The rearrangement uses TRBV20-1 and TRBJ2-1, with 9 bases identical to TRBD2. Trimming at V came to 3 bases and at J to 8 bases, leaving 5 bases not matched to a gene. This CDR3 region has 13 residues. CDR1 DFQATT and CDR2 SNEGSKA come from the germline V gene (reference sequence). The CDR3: CSASGGRAHEQFF. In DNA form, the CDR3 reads TGCAGTGCTAGTGGCGGGAGGGCGCATGAGCAGTTCTTC.

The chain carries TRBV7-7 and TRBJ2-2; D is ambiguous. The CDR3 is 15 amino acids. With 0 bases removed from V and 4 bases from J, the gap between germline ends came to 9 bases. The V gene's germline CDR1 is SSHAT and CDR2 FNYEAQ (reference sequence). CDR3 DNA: TGTGCCAGCAGCTTAGCCGAAGCCTTCACCGGGGAGCTGTTTTTT. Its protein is CASSLAEAFTGELFF.

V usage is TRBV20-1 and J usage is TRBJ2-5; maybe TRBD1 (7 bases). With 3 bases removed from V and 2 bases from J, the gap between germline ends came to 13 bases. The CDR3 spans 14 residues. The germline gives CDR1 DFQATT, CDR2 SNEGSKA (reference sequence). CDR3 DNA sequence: TGCAGTGCTAGGGAGGGACAGACTCAAGAGACCCAGTACTTC. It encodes CSAREGQTQETQYF.

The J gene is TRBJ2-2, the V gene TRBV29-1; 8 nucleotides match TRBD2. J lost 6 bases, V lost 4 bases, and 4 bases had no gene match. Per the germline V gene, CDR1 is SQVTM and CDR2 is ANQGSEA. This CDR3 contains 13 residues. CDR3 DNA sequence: TGCAGCGTTGGGGCGGGGGGTCCCGGGGAGCTGTTTTTT. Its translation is CSVGAGGPGELFF.

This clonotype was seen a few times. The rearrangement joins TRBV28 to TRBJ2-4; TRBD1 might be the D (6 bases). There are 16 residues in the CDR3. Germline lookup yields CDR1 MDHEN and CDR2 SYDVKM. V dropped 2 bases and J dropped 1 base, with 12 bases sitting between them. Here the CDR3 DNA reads TGTGCCAGCAGTTTAACCGCCCAGGGGGCCAAAAACATTCAGTACTTC. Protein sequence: CASSLTAQGAKNIQYF.

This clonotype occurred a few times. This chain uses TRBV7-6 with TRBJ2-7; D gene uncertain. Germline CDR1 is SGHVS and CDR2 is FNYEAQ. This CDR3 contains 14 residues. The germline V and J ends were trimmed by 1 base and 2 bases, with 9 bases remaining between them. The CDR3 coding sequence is TGTGCCAGCAGCTTAGAGGGCGGAACCTACGAGCAGTACTTC. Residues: CASSLEGGTYEQYF.

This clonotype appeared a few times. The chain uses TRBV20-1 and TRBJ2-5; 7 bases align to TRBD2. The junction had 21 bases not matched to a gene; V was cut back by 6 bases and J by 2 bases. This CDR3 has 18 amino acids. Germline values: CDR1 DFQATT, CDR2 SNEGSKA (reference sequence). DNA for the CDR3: TGCAGTGCAGATGGATCCGTTGAACGGGAGGCCACACAAGAGACCCAGTACTTC. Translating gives CSADGSVEREATQETQYF.

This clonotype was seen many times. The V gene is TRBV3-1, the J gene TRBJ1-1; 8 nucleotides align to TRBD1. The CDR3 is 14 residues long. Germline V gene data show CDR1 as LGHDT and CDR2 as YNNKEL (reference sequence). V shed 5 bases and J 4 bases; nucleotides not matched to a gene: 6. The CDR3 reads CASSYGQGTTEAFF. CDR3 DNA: TGTGCCAGCAGCTACGGACAGGGAACCACTGAAGCTTTCTTT.

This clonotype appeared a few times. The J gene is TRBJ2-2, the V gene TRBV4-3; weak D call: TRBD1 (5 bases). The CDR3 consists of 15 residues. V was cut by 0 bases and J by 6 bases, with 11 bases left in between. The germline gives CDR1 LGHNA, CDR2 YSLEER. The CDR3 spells CASSQEVRASGELFF. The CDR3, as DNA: TGCGCCAGCAGCCAAGAGGTCAGGGCGTCCGGGGAGCTGTTTTTT.

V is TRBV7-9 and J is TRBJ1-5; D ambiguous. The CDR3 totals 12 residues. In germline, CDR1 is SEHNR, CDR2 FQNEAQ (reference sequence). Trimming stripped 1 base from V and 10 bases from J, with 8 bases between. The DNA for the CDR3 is TGTGCCAGCAGCTTAGATACAGACCCCCAGCATTTT. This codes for CASSLDTDPQHF.

In nucleotides, the CDR3 is TGCAGTGCTAGAGCTGGCACTGAAGCTTTCTTT. Translating it yields CSARAGTEAFF. J is TRBJ1-1 and V is TRBV20-1; D remains unclear. CDR1 and CDR2 (germline): DFQATT, SNEGSKA (reference sequence). Trimming removed 1 base at V and 4 bases at J, with 4 bases between. This CDR3 has 11 residues.

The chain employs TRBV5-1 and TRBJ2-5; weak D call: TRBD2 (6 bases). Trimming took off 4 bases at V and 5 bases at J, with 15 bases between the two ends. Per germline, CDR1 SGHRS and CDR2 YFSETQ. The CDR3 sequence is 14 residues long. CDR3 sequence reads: CASSRGLEGETQYF. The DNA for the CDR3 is TGCGCCAGCAGCCGAGGGTTGGAGGGGGAGACCCAGTACTTC.